A selection of T cell receptor beta chains follows, all from one sample in a study of shared clonotypes between healthy human individuals. Measured with immunoSEQ multiplex PCR; TCRdb has only the in-frame clones, and not every one. Altogether some 2.1 million clones are present, around 93% being singletons, with the ten largest covering around 1.7%. Source material: naive CD8+ T cells from PBMCs. These receptors all come from a man aged 18 to 30 in good health. Some clones in this sample may be carry-over from other donors' samples. CDR3s include the opening cysteine and the closing phenylalanine or tryptophan. A D gene is named only where the DNA matches it firmly. A clone size is listed for some rows: how often the clone was seen (once, few, many), or a class if it is expanded.

j_call: TRBJ2-5; cdr3_length: 16; clone_size: .; d_call: TRBD1; v_call: TRBV6-5; cdr3_aa: CASSYFGTGGRETQYF; cdr3_nt: TGTGCCAGCAGTTATTTCGGGACAGGGGGCCGCGAGACCCAGTACTTC
j_call: TRBJ2-1; cdr3_length: 15; clone_size: .; d_call: .; v_call: TRBV19; cdr3_aa: CASSQTPGQNNEQFF; cdr3_nt: TGTGCCAGTAGCCAGACCCCGGGACAAAACAATGAGCAGTTCTTC
j_call: TRBJ1-2; cdr3_length: 15; clone_size: .; d_call: TRBD1; v_call: TRBV7-9; cdr3_aa: CASSLVSDRGFGYTF; cdr3_nt: TGTGCCAGCAGCTTAGTATCGGACAGGGGCTTTGGCTACACCTTC
j_call: TRBJ1-1; cdr3_length: 15; clone_size: .; d_call: TRBD1; v_call: TRBV28; cdr3_aa: CASSSEQGENTEAFF; cdr3_nt: TGTGCCAGCAGTTCCGAACAGGGGGAGAACACTGAAGCTTTCTTT
j_call: TRBJ2-5; cdr3_length: 13; clone_size: .; d_call: TRBD2; v_call: TRBV7-6; cdr3_aa: CASSSGLVGTQYF; cdr3_nt: TGTGCCAGCAGCTCGGGACTAGTCGGGACCCAGTACTTC
j_call: TRBJ2-7; cdr3_length: 14; clone_size: .; d_call: .; v_call: TRBV27; cdr3_aa: CASSLSQVPYEQYF; cdr3_nt: TGTGCCAGCAGTTTAAGTCAGGTCCCGTACGAGCAGTACTTC
j_call: TRBJ1-5; cdr3_length: 13; clone_size: .; d_call: .; v_call: TRBV25-1; cdr3_aa: CASSDGGHQPQHF; cdr3_nt: TGTGCCAGCAGTGATGGGGGGCATCAGCCCCAGCATTTT
j_call: TRBJ2-7; cdr3_length: 13; clone_size: .; d_call: .; v_call: TRBV27; cdr3_aa: CASSHGTTYEQYF; cdr3_nt: TGTGCCAGCAGTCACGGGACCACCTACGAGCAGTACTTC
j_call: TRBJ2-2; cdr3_length: 15; clone_size: .; d_call: .; v_call: TRBV7-9; cdr3_aa: CASSLGTGSTGELFF; cdr3_nt: TGTGCCAGCAGCCTAGGAACAGGGTCGACCGGGGAGCTGTTTTTT
j_call: TRBJ2-1; cdr3_length: 14; clone_size: .; d_call: .; v_call: TRBV19; cdr3_aa: CASSYRSSYNEQFF; cdr3_nt: TGTGCCAGCTCATACAGGAGCTCCTACAATGAGCAGTTCTTC
j_call: TRBJ1-2; cdr3_length: 15; clone_size: .; d_call: TRBD1; v_call: TRBV7-9; cdr3_aa: CASSLQKDRRNGYTF; cdr3_nt: TGTGCCAGCAGCTTACAGAAGGACAGGAGGAACGGCTACACCTTC
j_call: TRBJ2-5; cdr3_length: 15; clone_size: .; d_call: .; v_call: TRBV9; cdr3_aa: CASSVDGTPKETQYF; cdr3_nt: TGTGCCAGCAGCGTAGACGGGACACCTAAAGAGACCCAGTACTTC
j_call: TRBJ2-7; cdr3_length: 15; clone_size: .; d_call: .; v_call: TRBV19; cdr3_aa: CASSMRGPFSYEQYF; cdr3_nt: TGTGCCAGTAGTATGAGAGGACCTTTCTCCTACGAGCAGTACTTC
j_call: TRBJ1-4; cdr3_length: 15; clone_size: .; d_call: .; v_call: TRBV7-9; cdr3_aa: CASSPHDSSNEKLFF; cdr3_nt: TGTGCCAGCAGCCCTCACGACAGTTCGAATGAAAAACTGTTTTTT
j_call: TRBJ2-4; cdr3_length: 15; clone_size: .; d_call: .; v_call: TRBV10-3; cdr3_aa: CAISESSVGKNIQYF; cdr3_nt: TGTGCCATCAGTGAGTCTTCCGTGGGCAAAAACATTCAGTACTTC
j_call: TRBJ2-7; cdr3_length: 17; clone_size: .; d_call: TRBD1; v_call: TRBV28; cdr3_aa: CASSSVYEGQGEYEQYF; cdr3_nt: TGTGCCAGCAGTTCAGTCTATGAGGGACAGGGGGAGTACGAGCAGTACTTC
j_call: TRBJ2-3; cdr3_length: 17; clone_size: .; d_call: TRBD2; v_call: TRBV4-3; cdr3_aa: CASSQVGGLAGGDTQYF; cdr3_nt: TGCGCCAGCAGCCAAGTGGGGGGACTAGCGGGAGGGGATACGCAGTATTTT
j_call: TRBJ1-2; cdr3_length: 14; clone_size: .; d_call: .; v_call: TRBV14; cdr3_aa: CASSQDSRVHGYTF; cdr3_nt: TGTGCCAGCAGCCAAGATTCCCGGGTTCATGGCTACACCTTC
j_call: TRBJ2-1; cdr3_length: 15; clone_size: .; d_call: .; v_call: TRBV19; cdr3_aa: CASSIVGNSYNEQFF; cdr3_nt: TGTGCCAGTAGTATAGTCGGCAACTCCTACAATGAGCAGTTCTTC
j_call: TRBJ2-2; cdr3_length: 14; clone_size: .; d_call: .; v_call: TRBV7-3; cdr3_aa: CASSFGLHTGELFF; cdr3_nt: TGTGCCAGCAGCTTTGGACTACACACCGGGGAGCTGTTTTTT
j_call: TRBJ2-7; cdr3_length: 16; clone_size: .; d_call: TRBD2; v_call: TRBV5-5; cdr3_aa: CASSFQRLAHSYEQYF; cdr3_nt: TGTGCCAGCAGCTTCCAACGACTAGCACACTCCTACGAGCAGTACTTC
j_call: TRBJ2-7; cdr3_length: 13; clone_size: .; d_call: .; v_call: TRBV11-2; cdr3_aa: CASSLRGSYEQYF; cdr3_nt: TGTGCCAGCAGCTTACGGGGTTCCTACGAGCAGTACTTC
j_call: TRBJ1-1; cdr3_length: 11; clone_size: .; d_call: .; v_call: TRBV11-2; cdr3_aa: CASSRNNEAFF; cdr3_nt: TGTGCCAGCAGCCGTAATAATGAAGCTTTCTTT
j_call: TRBJ2-2; cdr3_length: 14; clone_size: .; d_call: .; v_call: TRBV7-2; cdr3_aa: CASSLADFTGELFF; cdr3_nt: TGTGCCAGCAGCTTAGCGGACTTCACCGGGGAGCTGTTTTTT
j_call: TRBJ2-7; cdr3_length: 14; clone_size: .; d_call: .; v_call: TRBV5-5; cdr3_aa: CASSLDRNSYEQYF; cdr3_nt: TGTGCCAGCAGCTTGGACAGGAACTCCTACGAGCAGTACTTC
j_call: TRBJ1-1; cdr3_length: 12; clone_size: .; d_call: .; v_call: TRBV11-2; cdr3_aa: CASSLAGAEAFF; cdr3_nt: TGTGCCAGCAGCTTAGCAGGGGCTGAAGCTTTCTTT
j_call: TRBJ2-7; cdr3_length: 11; clone_size: .; d_call: .; v_call: TRBV7-9; cdr3_aa: CASSLGPGQYF; cdr3_nt: TGTGCCAGCAGCTTAGGACCGGGGCAGTACTTC
j_call: TRBJ2-2; cdr3_length: 15; clone_size: .; d_call: .; v_call: TRBV6-1; cdr3_aa: CASSEAPVVAGELFF; cdr3_nt: TGTGCCAGCAGTGAAGCCCCCGTCGTAGCCGGGGAGCTGTTTTTT
j_call: TRBJ1-1; cdr3_length: 16; clone_size: .; d_call: .; v_call: TRBV7-8; cdr3_aa: CASSVIRGEVNTEAFF; cdr3_nt: TGTGCCAGCAGCGTTATACGAGGGGAGGTGAACACTGAAGCTTTCTTT
j_call: TRBJ1-2; cdr3_length: 12; clone_size: .; d_call: TRBD1; v_call: TRBV11-1; cdr3_aa: CASSQTGNGYTF; cdr3_nt: TGTGCCAGCAGCCAGACAGGGAACGGCTACACCTTC
j_call: TRBJ2-1; cdr3_length: 14; clone_size: .; d_call: .; v_call: TRBV10-1; cdr3_aa: CASSLPGLGNEQFF; cdr3_nt: TGCGCCAGCAGCCTGCCAGGGCTGGGGAATGAGCAGTTCTTC
j_call: TRBJ2-3; cdr3_length: 15; clone_size: once; d_call: .; v_call: TRBV5-1; cdr3_aa: CASSSEETFTDTQYF; cdr3_nt: TGCGCCAGCAGCTCGGAAGAGACATTCACAGATACGCAGTATTTT
j_call: TRBJ2-7; cdr3_length: 15; clone_size: .; d_call: .; v_call: TRBV9; cdr3_aa: CASSVGGVSSYEQYF; cdr3_nt: TGTGCCAGCAGCGTAGGGGGAGTGAGCTCCTACGAGCAGTACTTC
j_call: TRBJ2-2; cdr3_length: 14; clone_size: .; d_call: TRBD1; v_call: TRBV6-5; cdr3_aa: CASSYGTGTGELFF; cdr3_nt: TGTGCCAGCAGTTACGGGACAGGCACCGGGGAGCTGTTTTTT
j_call: TRBJ2-5; cdr3_length: 13; clone_size: once; d_call: TRBD1; v_call: TRBV27; cdr3_aa: CASSSTGVETQYF; cdr3_nt: TGTGCCAGCAGTTCGACAGGGGTGGAGACCCAGTACTTC
j_call: TRBJ2-3; cdr3_length: 16; clone_size: .; d_call: TRBD1; v_call: TRBV7-9; cdr3_aa: CASSVYPGQLPRTQYF; cdr3_nt: TGTGCCAGCAGCGTATATCCGGGACAGCTGCCCCGTACGCAGTATTTT
j_call: TRBJ1-2; cdr3_length: 13; clone_size: .; d_call: TRBD1; v_call: TRBV27; cdr3_aa: CARERRDRSGYTF; cdr3_nt: TGTGCCAGGGAAAGGCGGGACAGGTCTGGCTACACCTTC
j_call: TRBJ1-2; cdr3_length: 17; clone_size: .; d_call: .; v_call: TRBV29-1; cdr3_aa: CSVEDWGLSGFNYGYTF; cdr3_nt: TGCAGCGTTGAAGATTGGGGCCTCAGCGGATTTAACTATGGCTACACCTTC
j_call: TRBJ1-1; cdr3_length: 16; clone_size: .; d_call: .; v_call: TRBV27; cdr3_aa: CASSYLGTAAGTEAFF; cdr3_nt: TGTGCCAGCAGCTACCTCGGGACCGCCGCAGGCACTGAAGCTTTCTTT
j_call: TRBJ1-1; cdr3_length: 12; clone_size: .; d_call: .; v_call: TRBV11-2; cdr3_aa: CASSVGSTEAFF; cdr3_nt: TGTGCCAGCAGCGTGGGGAGCACTGAAGCTTTCTTT
j_call: TRBJ1-1; cdr3_length: 14; clone_size: few; d_call: TRBD1; v_call: TRBV29-1; cdr3_aa: CSVIPRTGETEAFF; cdr3_nt: TGCAGCGTGATTCCTCGGACAGGGGAGACTGAAGCTTTCTTT
j_call: TRBJ2-5; cdr3_length: 15; clone_size: .; d_call: TRBD2; v_call: TRBV7-8; cdr3_aa: CASSGTSGDQETQYF; cdr3_nt: TGTGCCAGCAGCGGGACTAGCGGGGATCAAGAGACCCAGTACTTC
j_call: TRBJ2-1; cdr3_length: 16; clone_size: .; d_call: TRBD2; v_call: TRBV29-1; cdr3_aa: CSVEGGLAGTYNEQFF; cdr3_nt: TGCAGCGTTGAAGGGGGACTAGCGGGGACCTACAATGAGCAGTTCTTC
j_call: TRBJ2-7; cdr3_length: 19; clone_size: .; d_call: TRBD1; v_call: TRBV7-9; cdr3_aa: CASSLAFGQGLRGIPEQYF; cdr3_nt: TGTGCCAGCAGCTTAGCTTTCGGACAGGGGTTGAGAGGAATTCCCGAGCAGTACTTC
j_call: TRBJ1-5; cdr3_length: 13; clone_size: .; d_call: .; v_call: TRBV6-5; cdr3_aa: CASSPGGNQPQHF; cdr3_nt: TGTGCCAGCAGCCCCGGGGGAAATCAGCCCCAGCATTTT
j_call: TRBJ2-6; cdr3_length: 15; clone_size: .; d_call: TRBD1; v_call: TRBV14; cdr3_aa: CASSQWQGVANVLTF; cdr3_nt: TGTGCCAGCAGCCAATGGCAGGGGGTAGCCAACGTCCTGACTTTC
j_call: TRBJ2-1; cdr3_length: 18; clone_size: .; d_call: TRBD2; v_call: TRBV7-2; cdr3_aa: CASSPSRAGGSSYNEQFF; cdr3_nt: TGTGCCAGCAGCCCGAGCAGAGCGGGAGGGAGCTCCTACAATGAGCAGTTCTTC
j_call: TRBJ1-5; cdr3_length: 14; clone_size: .; d_call: .; v_call: TRBV2; cdr3_aa: CASRGDERSQPQHF; cdr3_nt: TGTGCCAGCAGAGGGGACGAACGGAGTCAGCCCCAGCATTTT
j_call: TRBJ1-6; cdr3_length: 11; clone_size: .; d_call: .; v_call: TRBV2; cdr3_aa: CASPKQGTLHF; cdr3_nt: TGTGCCAGTCCCAAACAGGGTACCCTCCACTTT
j_call: TRBJ2-1; cdr3_length: 17; clone_size: .; d_call: TRBD2; v_call: TRBV27; cdr3_aa: CASSLLRTSGTDNEQFF; cdr3_nt: TGTGCCAGCAGTCTGCTAAGGACTAGCGGGACGGACAATGAGCAGTTCTTC
j_call: TRBJ2-1; cdr3_length: 13; clone_size: once; d_call: TRBD2; v_call: TRBV29-1; cdr3_aa: CSVVSGHDNEQFF; cdr3_nt: TGCAGCGTTGTTAGCGGGCACGACAATGAGCAGTTCTTC
j_call: TRBJ2-1; cdr3_length: 16; clone_size: .; d_call: TRBD2; v_call: TRBV27; cdr3_aa: CASSFAAGEIYNEQFF; cdr3_nt: TGTGCCAGCAGTTTCGCGGCGGGAGAAATTTACAATGAGCAGTTCTTC
j_call: TRBJ2-2; cdr3_length: 16; clone_size: .; d_call: TRBD1; v_call: TRBV7-9; cdr3_aa: CASSPGQGARSGELFF; cdr3_nt: TGTGCCAGCAGCCCTGGACAGGGGGCGCGGTCCGGGGAGCTGTTTTTT
j_call: TRBJ2-3; cdr3_length: 15; clone_size: .; d_call: TRBD2; v_call: TRBV9; cdr3_aa: CASSVVSGGTDTQYF; cdr3_nt: TGTGCCAGCAGCGTAGTGTCGGGAGGTACAGATACGCAGTATTTT
j_call: TRBJ2-3; cdr3_length: 14; clone_size: .; d_call: .; v_call: TRBV9; cdr3_aa: CASSASGSTDTQYF; cdr3_nt: TGTGCCAGCAGCGCCAGCGGGTCCACAGATACGCAGTATTTT
j_call: TRBJ2-7; cdr3_length: 15; clone_size: once; d_call: .; v_call: TRBV7-2; cdr3_aa: CASSLAWAEGYEQYF; cdr3_nt: TGTGCCAGCAGCTTAGCGTGGGCGGAGGGCTACGAGCAGTACTTC